This TCR beta chain was retrieved from a study of response to subunit inactivated influenza vaccine. Overall study results and limits: Each seasonal flu vaccination may recruit only limited new T cells, authors suggested.

V gave up 0 bases and J gave up 5 bases; unmatched junction bases: 6. The CDR3 is 16 amino acids. In germline, CDR1 is DFQATT, CDR2 SNEGSKA (reference sequence). With respect to this clonotype: Its antigen is unidentified.

TCRdb redid the calling of the RT-PCR reads with MiXCR, one entry per CDR3 protein. The sample contains some 600,000 distinct CDR3 sequences, 13% to 15% of which appear only once. The receptor comes from a man aged 50 to 60 who received an inactivated influenza vaccine. The sample in question was PBMCs from blood, obtained 14 to 15 days before vaccination. The rearrangement links TRBV20-1 to TRBJ2-1; 11 positions match TRBD2. The CDR3: CSAREGLADFDNEQFF. The CDR3 DNA reads TGCAGTGCTAGAGAGGGACTAGCGGACTTTGACAATGAGCAGTTCTTC.